This TCR beta chain stems from a study of molecular identifiers for immune sequencing clone quantification. Overall study findings and caveats: Clones above 20 RNA copies held over 97% of effector molecules, under 1% in naive cells.

TCRdb used MiXCR to reprocess the PCR reads, holding one entry per CDR3 protein. The sample has hundreds of thousands of distinct CDR3 sequences; less than 30% are singletons. Comments on this clonotype: Antigen unknown.

From germline, CDR1 is PRHDT and CDR2 FYEKMQ (reference sequence). The length of the CDR3 is 14 residues. The V and J ends lost 0 bases and 4 bases respectively, with 6 bases between them. The TCR sequence derives from a human donor in good health. Some libraries in this study had Jurkat cell RNA spiked in. Material: naive CD8+ T cells from blood, with Jurkat cell RNA spiked in. Subset described: FACS-sorted CD8+CD4-CCR7+CD45RA+ naive T cells. The V and J genes are TRBV13 and TRBJ1-4, with D unclear. The CDR3 DNA is TGTGCCAGCAGCTTAGGGGTTGGTAATGAAAAACTGTTTTTT. Translating it yields CASSLGVGNEKLFF.